The 6 T cell receptor beta chains listed next were all sequenced from one sample in a study of post-analysis software for immune sequencing data (dated by TCRdb to between 2014 and 2017). Library construction relied on PCR. Sequenced using an Illumina HiSeq 2500. To reduce PCR and sequencing biases, unique molecular identifiers were built into the TCR beta cDNA libraries. TCRdb ran its own pipeline on the public reads, namely fastp trimming at Q25 and MiXCR clone calling, and kept in-frame beta chains. Each CDR3 protein appears once, grouped with its most common genes and DNA. For this sample there are about half a million distinct CDR3 sequences; approximately 31% appear just once. Of the sample, 5% to 6% falls within the top ten clones. These TCRs are of unknown antigen specificity. Summary of the overall study and its limitations: Significantly higher frequencies in patients than in controls were found for several TRBV segments, including TRBV5-6, TRBV5-1 and TRBV20-1.

The sequencing sample was made of blood. The source is a girl aged 2-17 years with multiple sclerosis.

The table lists this clonotype with a few counts. The V call is TRBV12-3 or TRBV12-4, the J call TRBJ1-2, with D uncertain. This CDR3 spans 13 amino acids. The V end was cut by 3 bases, the J end by 4 bases, with 9 bases between. Here the CDR3 reads CASSLAAGYGYTF. Here the CDR3 DNA reads TGTGCCAGCAGTTTGGCAGCGGGCTATGGCTACACCTTC.

V usage is TRBV12-3 or TRBV12-4 and J usage is TRBJ2-3; D might be TRBD2 (6 bases). The CDR3 loop spans 15 amino acids. V was clipped by 3 bases and J by 4 bases, with 14 bases between them. CDR3 DNA: TGTGCCAGCAGTTTGACGGGGGTTGGCCCAGATACGCAGTATTTT. Protein: CASSLTGVGPDTQYF.

This clonotype has just a few counts. The rearrangement links TRBV4-2 to TRBJ1-1; D gene unclear. The CDR3 sequence is 14 residues long. Germline CDR1 and CDR2: LGHNA and YNFKEQ. The V gene lost 0 bases and the J gene lost 1 base, with 6 bases spanning the gap. The CDR3 protein is CASSQDEGNTEAFF. The CDR3 DNA reads TGTGCCAGCAGCCAAGATGAGGGGAACACTGAAGCTTTCTTT.

This chain connects TRBV20-1 to TRBJ2-5, with TRBD1 identical over 10 bases. Trimming cost V 6 bases and J 5 bases; bases outside gene matches: 9. The CDR3 loop spans 14 amino acids. Germline V gives CDR1 DFQATT, CDR2 SNEGSKA (reference sequence). The CDR3 DNA is TGCAGTGCCCAAGACAGGGGGCTAGGGGAGACCCAGTACTTC. Translation gives CSAQDRGLGETQYF.

Details on this clonotype: A single base separates this from a much larger clone, so it may be a read error. The chain recombines TRBV6-5 with TRBJ2-1; 8 nucleotides line up with TRBD2. The tail of the sequence fits TRBJ2-7 better, so the J call may be wrong. Germline loops: CDR1 MNHEY, CDR2 SVGAGI. This CDR3 spans 14 amino acids. The CDR3 spells CASSPGLGYNEQYF. The DNA of the CDR3 is TGTGCCAGCAGTCCGGGACTAGGGTACAATGAGCAGTACTTC.

The chain is built from TRBV5-1 and TRBJ1-6; possibly TRBD1 for D (6 bases). The CDR3 extends over 15 amino acids. Trimming took off 4 bases at V and 8 bases at J, with 16 bases between the two ends. Looked up from germline, CDR1 is SGHRS and CDR2 is YFSETQ. CDR3 loop: CASSDRQANHSPLHF. The DNA of the CDR3 is TGCGCCAGCAGCGATCGACAGGCCAACCATTCACCCCTCCACTTT. The full variable domain, its missing parts supplied by reference TRBV5-1 and TRBJ1-6, is KAGVTQTPRYLIKTRGQQVTLSCSPISGHRSVSWYQQTPGQGLQFLFEYFSETQRNKGNFPGRFSGRQFSNSRSEMNVSTLELGDSALYLCASSDRQANHSPLHFGNGTRLTVT.